The 3 T cell receptor beta chains in this list originate from one sample, sequenced in a study of CD8 T cells in Susac syndrome. Random hexamers were used to reverse transcribe roughly 0.45 to 1 ug of RNA. Each CDR3 protein gets one entry after TCRdb re-called the immunoSEQ multiplex PCR reads with MiXCR. The sample holds 100,000 to 150,000 distinct CDR3 sequences, 85% to 95% seen once. The sequenced sample consisted of CD8+ T cells from PBMCs. Source of these receptors: a human donor with multiple sclerosis.

The rearrangement uses TRBV20-1 and TRBJ1-1, with D possibly TRBD1 on 5 matching bases. The V end lost 0 bases, the J end lost 5 bases, and 16 bases lay between the germline ends. The length of the CDR3 is 15 residues. Germline loops: CDR1 DFQATT, CDR2 SNEGSKA (reference sequence). The CDR3 DNA follows: TGCAGTGCTAGAGATTCATTAAGGGGTCGGACTGAAGCTTTCTTT. Translated: CSARDSLRGRTEAFF.

This chain links TRBV6-6 with TRBJ2-5; 9 nucleotides line up with TRBD2. CDR1 is MNHNY and CDR2 is SVGAGI in the germline V gene (reference sequence). Unmatched junction bases numbered 5, after V lost 2 bases and J lost 7 bases. This CDR3 region has 14 residues. CDR3: CASSYVSGGGTQYF. The CDR3 nucleotides are TGTGCCAGCAGTTACGTTAGCGGGGGAGGGACCCAGTACTTC.

This clonotype was counted a single time. In DNA, the CDR3 is TGTGCCAGCAGCCAAAAGGACCCCGGGACAGGCACCGGGGAGCTGTTTTTT. Protein: CASSQKDPGTGTGELFF. The chain joins TRBV3-1 to TRBJ2-2, with 8 bases that match TRBD1. Germline CDR1 LGHDT, CDR2 YNNKEL (reference sequence). V was clipped by 2 bases and J by 4 bases; unmatched bases: 9. There are 17 residues in the CDR3.